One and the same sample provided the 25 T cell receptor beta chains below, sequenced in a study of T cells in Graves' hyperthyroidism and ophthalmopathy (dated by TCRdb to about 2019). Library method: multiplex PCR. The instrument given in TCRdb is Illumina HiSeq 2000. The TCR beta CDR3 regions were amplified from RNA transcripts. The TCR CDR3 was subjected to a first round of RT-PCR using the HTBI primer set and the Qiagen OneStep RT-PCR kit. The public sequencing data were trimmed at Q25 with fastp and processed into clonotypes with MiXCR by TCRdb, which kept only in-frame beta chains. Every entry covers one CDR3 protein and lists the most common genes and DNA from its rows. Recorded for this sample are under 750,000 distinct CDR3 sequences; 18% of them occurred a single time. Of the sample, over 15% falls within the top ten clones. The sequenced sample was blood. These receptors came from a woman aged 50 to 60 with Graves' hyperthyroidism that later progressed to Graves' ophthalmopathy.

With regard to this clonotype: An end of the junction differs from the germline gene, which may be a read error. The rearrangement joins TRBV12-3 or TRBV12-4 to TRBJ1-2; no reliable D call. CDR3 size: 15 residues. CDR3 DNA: TGTGCCAGCAGTTCCGTAGCGTCGAGACTATATGGCCACACCTTC. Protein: CASSSVASRLYGHTF.

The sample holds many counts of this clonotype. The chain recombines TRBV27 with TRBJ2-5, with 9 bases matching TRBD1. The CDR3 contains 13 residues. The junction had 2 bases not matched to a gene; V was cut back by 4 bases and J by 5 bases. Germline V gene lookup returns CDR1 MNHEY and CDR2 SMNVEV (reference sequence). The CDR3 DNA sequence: TGTGCCAGCAGTTGGACAGGGGAGGAGACCCAGTACTTC. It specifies CASSWTGEETQYF.

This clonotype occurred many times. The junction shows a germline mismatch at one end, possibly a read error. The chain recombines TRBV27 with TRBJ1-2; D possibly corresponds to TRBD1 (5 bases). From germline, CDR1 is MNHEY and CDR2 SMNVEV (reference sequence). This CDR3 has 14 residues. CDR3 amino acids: CASSPPGRPYRYTF. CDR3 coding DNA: TGTGCCAGCAGTCCCCCGGGACGTCCCTATCGCTACACCTTC.

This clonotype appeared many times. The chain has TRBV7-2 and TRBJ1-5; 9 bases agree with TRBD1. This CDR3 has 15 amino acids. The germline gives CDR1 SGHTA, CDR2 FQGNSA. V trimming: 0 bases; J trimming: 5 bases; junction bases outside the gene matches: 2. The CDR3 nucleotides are TGTGCCAGCAGCTTAGCGGGACAGGGCTATCAGCCCCAGCATTTT. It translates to CASSLAGQGYQPQHF.

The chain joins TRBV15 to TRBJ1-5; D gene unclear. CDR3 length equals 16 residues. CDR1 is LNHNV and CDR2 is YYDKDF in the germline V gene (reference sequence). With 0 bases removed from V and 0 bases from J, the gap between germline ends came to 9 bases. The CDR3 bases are TGTGCCACCAGCAGAGATAAGGGCAATAGCAATCAGCCCCAGCATTTT. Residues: CATSRDKGNSNQPQHF. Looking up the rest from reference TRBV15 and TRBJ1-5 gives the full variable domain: DAMVIQNPRYQVTQFGKPVTLSCSQTLNHNVMYWYQQKSSQAPKLLFHYYDKDFNNEADTPDNFQSRRPNTSFCFLDIRSPGLGDTAMYLCATSRDKGNSNQPQHFGDGTRLSIL.

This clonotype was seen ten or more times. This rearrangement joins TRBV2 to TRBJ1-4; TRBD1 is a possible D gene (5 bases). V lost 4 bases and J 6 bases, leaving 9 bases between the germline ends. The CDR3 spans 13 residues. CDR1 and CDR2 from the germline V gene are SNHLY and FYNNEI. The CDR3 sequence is CASSGQSHEKLFF. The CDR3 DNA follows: TGTGCCAGCAGTGGACAGAGCCATGAAAAACTGTTTTTT.

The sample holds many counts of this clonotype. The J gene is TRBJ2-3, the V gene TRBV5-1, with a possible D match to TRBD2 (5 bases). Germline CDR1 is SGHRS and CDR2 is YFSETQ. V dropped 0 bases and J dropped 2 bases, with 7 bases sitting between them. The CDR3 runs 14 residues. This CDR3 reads CASSLGRDTDTQYF. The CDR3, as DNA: TGCGCCAGCAGCTTGGGACGGGACACAGATACGCAGTATTTT.

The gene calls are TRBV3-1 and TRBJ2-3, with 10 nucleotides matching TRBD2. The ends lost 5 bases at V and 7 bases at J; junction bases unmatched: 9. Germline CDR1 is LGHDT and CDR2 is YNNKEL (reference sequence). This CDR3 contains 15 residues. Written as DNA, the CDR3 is TGTGCCAGCAGCACTAGCGGGGAGCCTTCAAATACGCAGTATTTT. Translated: CASSTSGEPSNTQYF.

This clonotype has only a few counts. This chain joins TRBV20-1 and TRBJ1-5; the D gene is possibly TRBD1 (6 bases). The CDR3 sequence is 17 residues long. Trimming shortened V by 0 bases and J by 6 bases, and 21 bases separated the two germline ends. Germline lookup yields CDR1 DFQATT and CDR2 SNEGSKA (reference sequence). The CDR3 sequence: CSARDPAGSGGTQPQHF. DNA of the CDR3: TGCAGTGCTAGAGATCCGGCGGGGTCGGGGGGCACTCAGCCCCAGCATTTT.

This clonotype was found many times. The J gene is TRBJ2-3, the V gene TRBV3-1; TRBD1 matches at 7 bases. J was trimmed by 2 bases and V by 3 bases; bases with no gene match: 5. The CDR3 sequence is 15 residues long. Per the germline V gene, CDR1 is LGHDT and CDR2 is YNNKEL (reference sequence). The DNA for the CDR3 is TGTGCCAGCAGCCAGAGGACAGGTTACACAGATACGCAGTATTTT. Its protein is CASSQRTGYTDTQYF.

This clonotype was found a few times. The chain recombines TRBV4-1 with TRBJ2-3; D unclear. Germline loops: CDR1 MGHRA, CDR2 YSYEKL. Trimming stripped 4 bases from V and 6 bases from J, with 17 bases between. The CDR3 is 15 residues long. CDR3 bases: TGCGCCAGCAGCCCCCTCCCCGTTTCGGAGGATACGCAGTATTTT. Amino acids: CASSPLPVSEDTQYF.

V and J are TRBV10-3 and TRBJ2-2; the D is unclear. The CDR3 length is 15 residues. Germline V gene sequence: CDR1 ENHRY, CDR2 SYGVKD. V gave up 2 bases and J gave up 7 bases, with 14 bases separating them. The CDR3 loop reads CAISETDGALGELFF. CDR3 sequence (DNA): TGTGCCATCAGTGAGACGGACGGCGCCCTCGGGGAGCTGTTTTTT.

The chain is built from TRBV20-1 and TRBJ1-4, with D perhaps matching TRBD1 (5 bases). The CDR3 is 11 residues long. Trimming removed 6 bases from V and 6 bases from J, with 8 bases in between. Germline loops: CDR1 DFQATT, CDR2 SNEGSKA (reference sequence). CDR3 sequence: CSAQGDEKLFF. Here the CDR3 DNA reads TGCAGTGCGCAAGGGGATGAAAAACTGTTTTTT.

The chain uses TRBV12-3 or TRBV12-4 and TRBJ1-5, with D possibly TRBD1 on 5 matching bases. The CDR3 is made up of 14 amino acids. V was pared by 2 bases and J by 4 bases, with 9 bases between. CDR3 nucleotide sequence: TGTGCCAGCAGTTTAATGGCAGGGAATCAGCCCCAGCATTTT. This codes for CASSLMAGNQPQHF.

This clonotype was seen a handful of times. Written as DNA, the CDR3 is TGCAGTGCTCCGAGATTCGGGGGTTTTGCCTACAATGAGCAGTTCTTC. Its translation: CSAPRFGGFAYNEQFF. The chain employs TRBV20-1 and TRBJ2-1, with D possibly being TRBD2 (6 bases). Germline V gives CDR1 DFQATT, CDR2 SNEGSKA (reference sequence). CDR3 length equals 16 residues. With 5 bases removed from V and 2 bases from J, the gap between germline ends came to 19 bases.

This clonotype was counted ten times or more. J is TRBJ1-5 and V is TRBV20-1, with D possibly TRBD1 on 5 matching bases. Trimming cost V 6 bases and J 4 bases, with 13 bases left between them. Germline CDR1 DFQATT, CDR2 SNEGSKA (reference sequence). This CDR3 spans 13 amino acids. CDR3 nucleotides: TGCAGTGCCCGGCGGGGCCAAAATCAGCCCCAGCATTTT. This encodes CSARRGQNQPQHF.

The CDR3 nucleotides are TGTGCCAGCAGTTCGACGACAGGGATGGCCTATGGCTACACCTTC. Protein product: CASSSTTGMAYGYTF. This rearrangement joins TRBV6-1 to TRBJ1-2; 7 bases match TRBD1. This CDR3 has 15 residues. The ends lost 5 bases at V and 4 bases at J; junction bases unmatched: 10. Germline CDR1 reads MNHNS; CDR2 reads SASEGT.

CDR3 amino acids: CASSVETSSGTQYF. Written as DNA, the CDR3 is TGTGCCAGCAGCGTAGAAACTAGCAGTGGGACCCAGTACTTC. The V and J genes are TRBV9 and TRBJ2-5, with D possibly being TRBD2 (6 bases). The germline gives CDR1 SGDLS, CDR2 YYNGEE. V lost 0 bases and J 7 bases, leaving 13 bases between the germline ends. The CDR3 contains 14 residues.

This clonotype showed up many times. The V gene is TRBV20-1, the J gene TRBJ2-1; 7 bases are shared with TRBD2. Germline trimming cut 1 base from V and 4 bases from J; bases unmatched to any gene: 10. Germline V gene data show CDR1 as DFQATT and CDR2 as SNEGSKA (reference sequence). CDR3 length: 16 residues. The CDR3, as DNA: TGCAGTGCTAGAGTGTCGGGCGGGGGATCATACAATGAGCAGTTCTTC. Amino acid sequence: CSARVSGGGSYNEQFF.

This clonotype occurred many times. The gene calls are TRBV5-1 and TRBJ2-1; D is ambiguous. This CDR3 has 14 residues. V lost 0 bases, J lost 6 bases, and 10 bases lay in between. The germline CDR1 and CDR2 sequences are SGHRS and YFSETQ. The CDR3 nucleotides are TGCGCCAGCAGCTTGGCCTGGGAAAGCAATGAGCAGTTCTTC. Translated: CASSLAWESNEQFF.

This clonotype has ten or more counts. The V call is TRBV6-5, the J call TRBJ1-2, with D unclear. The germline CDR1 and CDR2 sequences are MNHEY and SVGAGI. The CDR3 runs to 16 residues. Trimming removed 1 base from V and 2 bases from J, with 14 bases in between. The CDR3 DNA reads TGTGCCAGCAGTTACTTTCCGGCCGCGAACAACTATGGCTACACCTTC. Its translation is CASSYFPAANNYGYTF.

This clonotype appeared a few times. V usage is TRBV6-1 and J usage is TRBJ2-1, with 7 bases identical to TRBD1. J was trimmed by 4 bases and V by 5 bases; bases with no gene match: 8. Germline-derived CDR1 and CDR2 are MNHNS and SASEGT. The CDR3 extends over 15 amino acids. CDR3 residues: CASSYTGQAYNEQFF. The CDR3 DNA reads TGTGCCAGCAGTTACACCGGACAGGCATACAATGAGCAGTTCTTC.

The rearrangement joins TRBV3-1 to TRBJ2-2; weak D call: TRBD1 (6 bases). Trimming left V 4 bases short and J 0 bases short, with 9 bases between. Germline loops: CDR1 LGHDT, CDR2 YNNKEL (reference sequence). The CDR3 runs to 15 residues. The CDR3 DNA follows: TGTGCCAGCAGCCGGGGACACGCGAACACCGGGGAGCTGTTTTTT. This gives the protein CASSRGHANTGELFF.

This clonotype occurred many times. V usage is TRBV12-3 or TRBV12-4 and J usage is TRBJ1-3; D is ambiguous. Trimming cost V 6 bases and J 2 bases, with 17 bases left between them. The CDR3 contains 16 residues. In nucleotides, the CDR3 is TGTGCCAGCAGCCCCGTTCTTTCCGAACCTGGAAACACCATATATTTT. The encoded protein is CASSPVLSEPGNTIYF.

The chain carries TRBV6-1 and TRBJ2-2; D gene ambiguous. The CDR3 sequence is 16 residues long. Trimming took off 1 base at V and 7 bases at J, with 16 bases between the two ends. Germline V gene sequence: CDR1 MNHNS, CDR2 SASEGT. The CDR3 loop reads CASSEDRAQLFGELFF. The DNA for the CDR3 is TGTGCCAGCAGTGAAGATAGGGCCCAATTGTTCGGGGAGCTGTTTTTT.